This T cell receptor beta chain was retrieved from a study of T cells in Graves' hyperthyroidism and ophthalmopathy. Individuals with ophthalmopathy presented a Clinical Activity Score of at least 3, a NOSPECS grade of at least 4 and a duration under 3 months. The PBMCs had their origin in approximately 10 ml of fresh peripheral blood. The CDR3 regions of TCR beta were amplified from RNA transcripts. The TCR CDR3 was amplified in a first-round RT-PCR using the HTBI primer set. TCRdb used MiXCR to reprocess the multiplex PCR reads, holding one entry per CDR3 protein. This table holds over 500,000 distinct CDR3 sequences, 15% to 20% found once. The V gene end was trimmed by 10 bases and the J gene end by 6 bases; junction bases not matched to a gene: 26. From germline, CDR1 is MDHEN and CDR2 SYDVKM. The CDR3 contains 19 residues.

The sequenced sample consisted of blood. The receptor was derived from a woman aged 18-29 years with Graves' ophthalmopathy. The gene calls are TRBV28 and TRBJ1-4; 7 bases match TRBD1. Here the CDR3 reads CATRERRGRRRSEDEKLFF. CDR3 nucleotide sequence: TGTGCCACCAGAGAAAGGAGGGGGCGCAGGAGGTCAGAGGATGAAAAACTGTTTTTT.